These 6 T cell receptor beta chains were all obtained from the same sample, sequenced in a study of T cell responses to AZD1222 COVID-19 vaccine. Repertoires were generated with immunoSEQ multiplex PCR, while TCRdb's copy carries only in-frame clones and drops some. The profile shows approximately 94,000 clones, about 86% of them singletons. Material: peripheral blood, obtained on day 0 of AZD1222 vaccination. The origin of the receptors is an adult in good health.

The gene calls are TRBV7-3 and TRBJ2-1, with 8 bases lining up with TRBD2. V lost 3 bases and J lost 7; bases outside the gene matches: 11. This CDR3 is 16 amino acids long. Germline values: CDR1 SGHTA, CDR2 FQGTGA. The CDR3 DNA reads TGTGCCAGCAGCTTTCAGGGACTAGTGGGGCCGAATGAGCAGTTCTTC. It specifies CASSFQGLVGPNEQFF.

The chain has TRBV19 and TRBJ1-3; 7 bases agree with TRBD1. Per the germline V gene, CDR1 is LNHDA and CDR2 is SQIVND (reference sequence). The CDR3 totals 16 residues. Trimming at V came to 4 bases and at J to 0 bases, leaving 6 bases not matched to a gene. CDR3 in amino acids: CASSRLGDSSGNTIYF. The CDR3 nucleotides read TGTGCCAGTAGTAGGCTTGGGGACAGCTCTGGAAACACCATATATTTT.

The CDR3 loop reads CASSRTGGNQPQHF. CDR3 sequence (DNA): TGTGCCAGCAGCCGGACCGGGGGCAATCAGCCCCAGCATTTT. V gene TRBV9 combines with J gene TRBJ1-5; D not certain. This CDR3 contains 14 residues. Trimming cost V 4 bases and J 2 bases, with 10 bases left between them. Germline lookup yields CDR1 SGDLS and CDR2 YYNGEE.

The rearrangement uses TRBV21-1 and TRBJ2-5; the table's TRBD2 call for D was not verified on the DNA. TRBV21-1 is marked as a pseudogene. The CDR3 sequence is 13 residues long. As DNA, the CDR3 is TGTGCCAGCAGCAACGAGGCCGTAGAGACCCAGTACTTC. Amino acid sequence: CASSNEAVETQYF.

The chain combines TRBV27 with TRBJ1-1; D may be TRBD1 (6 bases). CDR3 length equals 13 residues. V was shortened by 7 bases and J by 0 bases, with 9 bases between the two germline ends. Germline CDR1 MNHEY, CDR2 SMNVEV (reference sequence). CDR3 sequence reads: CASKGVMNTEAFF. The CDR3 DNA sequence: TGTGCCAGCAAGGGGGTTATGAACACTGAAGCTTTCTTT.

This chain uses TRBV6-5 with TRBJ1-2; 7 bases line up with TRBD1. Germline trimming cut 6 bases from V and 5 bases from J; bases unmatched to any gene: 6. CDR1 is MNHEY, CDR2 SVGAGI, per germline. The CDR3 runs 13 residues. The CDR3: CASRTGTEYGYTF. CDR3 in DNA: TGTGCCAGCAGAACCGGGACAGAATATGGCTACACCTTC.